These 23 T cell receptor beta chains originate from one sample sequenced in a study of T cells after yellow fever vaccination. A single record per CDR3 protein comes from TCRdb applying MiXCR to the 5' RACE reads. This sample carries hundreds of thousands of distinct CDR3 sequences, under 20% of them seen once, and the ten largest clones take roughly a sixth. Sequencing used PBMCs, obtained before the yellow fever booster vaccination. Receptors were obtained from a man younger than 35 who received the YFV17D yellow fever vaccine.

The chain carries TRBV24-1 and TRBJ2-7, with 9 bases identical to TRBD1. The junction had 8 bases not matched to a gene; V was cut back by 4 bases and J by 5 bases. Per germline, CDR1 KGHDR and CDR2 SFDVKD. This CDR3 contains 15 residues. The CDR3 DNA is TGTGCCACCAGTGACCACCGGGACAGGGATCACGAGCAGTACGTC. It specifies CATSDHRDRDHEQYV.

V gene TRBV7-6 combines with J gene TRBJ1-2; D is undetermined. CDR3 length: 16 residues. Trimming stripped 5 bases from V and 5 bases from J, with 21 bases between. The V gene's germline CDR1 is SGHVS and CDR2 FNYEAQ. The CDR3 DNA is TGTGCCAGCAGCGAAGGCCCGGGTTTAGTCGGATATGGCTACACCTTC. Translating gives CASSEGPGLVGYGYTF.

The chain joins TRBV7-8 to TRBJ2-3; D remains unclear. This CDR3 contains 12 residues. Germline CDR1 is SGHVS and CDR2 is FQNEAQ. The V gene lost 3 bases and the J gene lost 10 bases, with 11 bases spanning the gap. In DNA form, the CDR3 reads TGTGCCAGCAGCTTCGACCTGATAGCGCAGTATTTT. Translated, it gives CASSFDLIAQYF.

A few counts support this clonotype. The chain carries TRBV6-5 and TRBJ2-7, with a weak D call TRBD1 (7 bases). The V gene lost 5 bases and the J gene lost 6 bases, with 8 bases spanning the gap. CDR3 length equals 11 residues. Per germline, CDR1 MNHEY and CDR2 SVGAGI. The DNA for the CDR3 is TGTGCCAGCAGTCAGGGGGGCGAGCAGTACGTC. Its protein product is CASSQGGEQYV.

This rearrangement joins TRBV6-5 to TRBJ2-7; 8 positions agree with TRBD1. The CDR3 spans 14 residues. From germline, CDR1 is MNHEY and CDR2 SVGAGI. V was pared by 4 bases and J by 2 bases, with 4 bases of the junction left unmatched. CDR3 in amino acids: CASSFGQGPYEQYF. Written as DNA, the CDR3 is TGTGCCAGCAGTTTTGGACAGGGTCCCTACGAGCAGTACTTC.

The chain has TRBV5-1 and TRBJ2-1, with D perhaps matching TRBD1 or TRBD2 (7 bases each). Germline CDR1 and CDR2: SGHRS and YFSETQ. V gave up 0 bases and J gave up 8 bases, with 12 bases separating them. This CDR3 has 14 amino acids. CDR3: CASSLVPGGDEQFF. CDR3 nucleotide sequence: TGCGCCAGCAGCTTGGTTCCAGGGGGGGATGAGCAGTTCTTC. Complete variable domain (other parts from reference TRBV5-1 and TRBJ2-1): KAGVTQTPRYLIKTRGQQVTLSCSPISGHRSVSWYQQTPGQGLQFLFEYFSETQRNKGNFPGRFSGRQFSNSRSEMNVSTLELGDSALYLCASSLVPGGDEQFFGPGTRLTVL.

The V call is TRBV5-6, the J call TRBJ2-7; possibly TRBD1 for D (6 bases). This CDR3 comprises 12 residues. Trimming cost V 0 bases and J 7 bases, with 8 bases left between them. The germline gives CDR1 SGHDT, CDR2 YYEEEE. The CDR3 bases are TGTGCCAGCAGCTTGGAGCAGGGGGAGCAGTACGTC. Its translation is CASSLEQGEQYV.

This clonotype was seen a handful of times. This chain joins TRBV10-3 and TRBJ2-1, with a weak D call TRBD2 (7 bases). Germline CDR1 ENHRY, CDR2 SYGVKD. The CDR3 runs to 15 residues. V was shortened by 1 base and J by 7 bases, with 14 bases between the two germline ends. The CDR3, as DNA: TGTGCCATCAGTGAGTTGAGAAGGGGGGGGAATGAGCAGTTCTTC. Translating gives CAISELRRGGNEQFF.

The chain combines TRBV6-6 with TRBJ2-7; weak D call: TRBD1 (5 bases). CDR3 length: 13 amino acids. CDR1 is MNHNY and CDR2 is SVGAGI in the germline V gene (reference sequence). V was cut by 5 bases and J by 1 base, with 9 bases left in between. The CDR3 nucleotides are TGTGCCAGCAGTCCCAGGGAATCCTACGAGCAGTACGTC. This gives the protein CASSPRESYEQYV.

As concerns this clonotype: One end of the junction varies from germline; a read error may be responsible. The chain has TRBV11-2 and TRBJ2-1; 10 nucleotides match TRBD2. The CDR3 has 18 amino acids. The germline V gene encodes CDR1 SGHAT and CDR2 FQNNGV. The DNA of the CDR3 is TGTGCCAGCAGCTTATTGGCTAGCGGGGGAGAAACCTACACTGAGCAGTTCTTC. This encodes CASSLLASGGETYTEQFF.

This clonotype turned up a few times. This chain links TRBV4-1 with TRBJ2-1, with 8 bases fitting TRBD2. Unmatched junction bases numbered 9, after V lost 0 bases and J lost 2 bases. The CDR3 runs to 18 residues. Per germline, CDR1 MGHRA and CDR2 YSYEKL. The CDR3 region has the DNA TGCGCCAGCAGCCAAGATGGTAGCGGGGATATAACCTACAATGAGCAGTTCTTC. It encodes CASSQDGSGDITYNEQFF.

This clonotype was recorded only once. The rearrangement links TRBV27 to TRBJ1-5; TRBD1 is a possible D gene (5 bases). Germline values: CDR1 MNHEY, CDR2 SMNVEV (reference sequence). V was trimmed by 4 bases and J by 8 bases, leaving 12 bases between them. This CDR3 is 13 amino acids long. The CDR3 DNA is TGTGCCAGCAGTTCAGGGTCAGGTGAGCCCCAGCATTTT. Encoded protein: CASSSGSGEPQHF.

J is TRBJ2-1 and V is TRBV9; TRBD2 aligns across 8 bases. The CDR3 runs to 13 residues. Germline V lookup: CDR1 SGDLS, CDR2 YYNGEE. The ends lost 3 bases at V and 13 bases at J; junction bases unmatched: 9. CDR3 sequence (DNA): TGTGCCAGCAGCGACCAACCGGGGGGGCAACAGTTCTTC. Translated: CASSDQPGGQQFF.

This chain joins TRBV6-2 or TRBV6-3 and TRBJ1-4; D is perhaps TRBD1 (6 bases). This CDR3 contains 17 residues. Trimming removed 4 bases at V and 4 bases at J, with 19 bases between. Germline loops: CDR1 MNHEY, CDR2 SVGEGT. Written as DNA, the CDR3 is TGTGCCAGCAGTTTTCTTACGACAGGCGCCTATAATGAAAAACTGTTTTTT. Amino acid sequence: CASSFLTTGAYNEKLFF.

This clonotype showed up just a few times. The chain combines TRBV20-1 with TRBJ2-5; TRBD2 is a possible D gene (5 bases). V was clipped by 7 bases and J by 2 bases, with 14 bases between them. Germline loops: CDR1 DFQATT, CDR2 SNEGSKA (reference sequence). This CDR3 is built from 13 residues. CDR3 DNA sequence: TGCAGTGTCCGAGCGTCGGGGCAAGAGACCCAGTACTTC. It is translated as CSVRASGQETQYF.

This clonotype was counted between two and nine times. The chain combines TRBV24-1 with TRBJ1-5; D may be TRBD1 (6 bases). Deletions cut 7 bases from V and 4 bases from J, with 7 bases between. Germline CDR1 reads KGHDR; CDR2 reads SFDVKD. CDR3 length: 12 amino acids. CDR3 protein: CATSDRNQPQHF. The CDR3 coding sequence is TGTGCCACCAGCGACAGGAATCAGCCCCAGCATTTT.

The chain recombines TRBV5-1 with TRBJ2-2; 7 bases agree with TRBD1. CDR1 is SGHRS, CDR2 YFSETQ, per germline. The CDR3 has 16 amino acids. V was clipped by 9 bases and J by 4 bases; unmatched bases: 15. CDR3 residues: CATSYDRAESTGELFF. In nucleotides, the CDR3 is TGCGCCACTAGCTACGACAGGGCCGAGAGCACCGGGGAGCTGTTTTTT.

This chain joins TRBV7-9 and TRBJ1-1, with D hard to call. Germline CDR1 and CDR2: SEHNR and FQNEAQ (reference sequence). V was cut by 4 bases and J by 4 bases, with 10 bases left in between. CDR3 length: 13 amino acids. The CDR3: CASSYRDGTEAFF. The CDR3 DNA follows: TGTGCCAGCAGCTATAGGGATGGCACTGAAGCTTTCTTT.

This clonotype was recorded many times. The chain has TRBV6-1 and TRBJ1-1; D remains ambiguous. The germline CDR1 and CDR2 sequences are MNHNS and SASEGT. V lost 4 bases, J lost 1 base, and 1 base lay in between. The CDR3 totals 11 residues. The CDR3 coding sequence is TGTGCCAGCAGTGGGAACACTGAAGCTTTCTTT. Protein product: CASSGNTEAFF.

This clonotype has only a few counts. The chain links TRBV6-4 to TRBJ2-7, with a possible D match to TRBD2 (6 bases). Trimming left V 4 bases short and J 3 bases short, with 13 bases between. Germline V gene lookup returns CDR1 MRHNA and CDR2 SNTAGT. The CDR3 runs to 14 residues. CDR3 sequence (DNA): TGTGCCAGCAGTGGGAGGGAAGCATGCTACGAGCAGTACGTC. This gives the protein CASSGREACYEQYV.

This clonotype has at least ten counts. The chain uses TRBV2 and TRBJ2-1; D is unclear. Trimming shortened V by 6 bases and J by 0 bases, and 12 bases separated the two germline ends. Germline CDR1 and CDR2: SNHLY and FYNNEI. This CDR3 comprises 15 residues. In nucleotides, the CDR3 is TGTGCCAGCAGGGGTGGGTTCCTCTCCTACAATGAGCAGTTCTTC. This encodes CASRGGFLSYNEQFF. The whole variable domain, filled in from reference TRBV2 and TRBJ2-1, reads EPEVTQTPSHQVTQMGQEVILRCVPISNHLYFYWYRQILGQKVEFLVSFYNNEISEKSEIFDDQFSVERPDGSNFTLKIRSTKLEDSAMYFCASRGGFLSYNEQFFGPGTRLTVL.

The chain has TRBV5-6 and TRBJ2-5; D might be TRBD1 or TRBD2, each matching 5 bases. The V end lost 2 bases, the J end lost 1 base, and 18 bases lay between the germline ends. The V gene's germline CDR1 is SGHDT and CDR2 YYEEEE. The CDR3 is made up of 17 amino acids. CDR3: CASSFLGRTTFQETQYF. The CDR3 nucleotides read TGTGCCAGCAGCTTTTTGGGACGGACAACCTTCCAAGAGACCCAGTACTTC.

The table lists this clonotype with a few counts. The chain is built from TRBV21-1 and TRBJ2-3. TRBV21-1 is assigned pseudogene status. The CDR3 length is 14 residues. CDR3 in DNA: TGTGCCAGCAGCACTCACGCAGATCCGGATACGCAGTATTTT. Translating it yields CASSTHADPDTQYF.